This T cell receptor (beta chain) derives from a study of naive and memory T cell subsets. This clonotype was detected ten times or more. What it binds is unknown. Study-wide results and limits: Over 95% of naive TCR sequences appeared only once after error correction, unlike memory subsets. A few larger clonotypes appeared in naive repertoires, especially CD8, possibly memory cells re-expressing CD45RA.

The beta constant-region primer was an equimolar mix of two oligonucleotides covering TRBC1 and TRBC2. Ligated cDNA was amplified by four rounds of PCR with nested alpha and beta constant-region primers and SP2. An oligonucleotide with the SP2 primer and a 12-nucleotide UMI was ligated to the cDNA 3' end. TCRdb re-called the UMI-ligation and nested PCR reads through MiXCR, storing one row per CDR3 protein. The sample records 130,000 to 150,000 distinct CDR3 sequences, approximately 22% being singletons. Four subsets defined by CD45RA and CD27 were sorted after CD3, CD4, CD8 and live/dead staining. This CDR3 spans 13 amino acids. Germline V gene lookup returns CDR1 MNHNS and CDR2 SASEGT. V was clipped by 10 bases and J by 1 base, with 14 bases between them.

This clonotype was sampled from a human donor in good health. Source material: naive CD4+ T cells from blood. The rearrangement uses TRBV6-1 and TRBJ2-7; possibly TRBD1 for D (6 bases). As DNA, the CDR3 is TGTGCCACGAACGACAGGTATTCCTACGAGCAGTACTTC. Protein sequence: CATNDRYSYEQYF.